The clone carrying this T cell receptor beta chain was observed a handful of times. Its target is not known. These data come from a study of beta chain features in type 1 diabetes. Study outcomes and limitations: In the patient group, naive, central memory and Treg TCRB repertoires seemed more alike than in the healthy donor group. Moderate yet significant TCRB CDR3 shortening was seen in Type 1 diabetes patients in all four CD4+ subsets.

The CDR3 extends over 14 amino acids. Germline CDR1 is SGHTA and CDR2 is FQGTGA. V was clipped by 6 bases and J by 0 bases, with 11 bases between them. As every portion of the isolated RNA was reverse transcribed, the sequencing read expressed TCRB transcripts. Profiled with immunoSEQ multiplex PCR; TCRdb holds only in-frame clones, not every one. The table includes about 700,000 clones, around 15% detected once. Averaging approximately 120 mL, one heparinised blood draw was given by each donor. The chain has TRBV7-3 and TRBJ1-1; no clear D gene. This sequence originates from a man aged 18 to 35 with type 1 diabetes. The sample was naive CD4+ T cells from blood. Here the CDR3 reads CASSRSDVNTEAFF. CDR3 DNA sequence: TGTGCCAGCAGTAGATCAGACGTGAACACTGAAGCTTTCTTT.